The count of the clone carrying this TCR beta chain is one. The antigen remains unidentified. These data are taken from a study of shared clonotypes between healthy human individuals. Here immunoSEQ multiplex PCR was the method, and the copy in TCRdb shows in-frame clones only, minus some. The data show 300,000 or so clones, over 65% seen once. Whole-study findings and limits: Exclusively blood specimens were collected; tissue repertoires likely differ. Several donors held approximately 5% of naive CD4 clonotypes in common. Deeper or shallower sequencing was expected to change how clonotypes are shared among donors.

The TCR comes from a man aged 30 to 45 in good health. Sequenced sample: memory CD4+ T cells sorted from blood. The subset here: CD45RA-negative fraction.

This CDR3 reads CASSEDLSGANVLTF. CDR3 in DNA: TGTGCCAGCAGTGAAGATTTATCTGGGGCCAACGTCCTGACTTTC. The rearrangement joins TRBV2 to TRBJ2-6, with unresolved D. The CDR3 is 15 amino acids. Germline assignment: CDR1 SNHLY and CDR2 FYNNEI. V lost 1 base and J 1 base, leaving 5 bases between the germline ends.